The text below deals with one T cell receptor beta chain. Antigen: not known. Measured with immunoSEQ multiplex PCR; TCRdb has only the in-frame clones, and not every one. This sample yields more than 55,000 clones, of which approximately 94% are seen a single time; 18% belongs to the top ten. The data were obtained in a study of human versus mouse CDR3 diversity and MHC coevolution. About the research overall: Valid reads per sample ranged from roughly 5.5 x 10^6 to 1.7 x 10^7. Notes on the study in general: About 1.6 million TCR beta clonotypes were estimated for humans, the largest repertoire. Clonal inequality was lowest in most of the three human donors.

The sample was naive CD4+ T cells from blood. Subset reported: CD45RO-negative CD62L-positive naive CD4 T cells. The TCR comes from a person in their 60s in good health.

The CDR3 sequence is CASSQTVMAATNEKLFF. The CDR3 bases are TGTGCCAGCAGCCAAACGGTCATGGCGGCGACTAATGAAAAACTGTTTTTT. The V gene is TRBV5-8, the J gene TRBJ1-4; D is unresolved. With 4 bases removed from V and 2 bases from J, the gap between germline ends came to 18 bases. Per the germline V gene, CDR1 is SGHTS and CDR2 is YDEGEE. The CDR3 length is 17 residues.